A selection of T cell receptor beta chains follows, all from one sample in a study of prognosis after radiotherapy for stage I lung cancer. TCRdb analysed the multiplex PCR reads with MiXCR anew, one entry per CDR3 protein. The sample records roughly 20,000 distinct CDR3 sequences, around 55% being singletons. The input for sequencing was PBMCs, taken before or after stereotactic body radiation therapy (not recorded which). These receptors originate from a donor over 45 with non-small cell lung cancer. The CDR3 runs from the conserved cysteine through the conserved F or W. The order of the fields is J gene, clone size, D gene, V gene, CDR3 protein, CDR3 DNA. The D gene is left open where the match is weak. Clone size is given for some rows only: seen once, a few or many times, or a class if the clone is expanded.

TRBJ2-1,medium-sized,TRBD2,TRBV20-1,CSAKGLASYNEQFF,TGCAGTGCGAAGGGACTAGCGTCGTACAATGAGCAGTTCTTC
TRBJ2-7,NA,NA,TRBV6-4,CASRPTRGDHEQYF,TGTGCCAGCAGACCGACTAGGGGGGACCACGAGCAGTACTTC
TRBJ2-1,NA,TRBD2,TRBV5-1,CASRPGGSLNEQFF,TGCGCCAGCCGTCCTGGCGGGAGCTTGAATGAGCAGTTCTTC
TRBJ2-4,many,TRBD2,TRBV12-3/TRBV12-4,CASSLSGAAKNIQYF,TGTGCCAGCAGTCTAAGCGGGGCAGCCAAAAACATTCAGTACTTC
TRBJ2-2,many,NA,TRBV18,CASSPDMQNTGELFF,TGTGCCAGCTCACCTGATATGCAGAACACCGGGGAGCTGTTTTTT
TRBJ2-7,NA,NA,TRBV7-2,CASSLESTGTYEQYF,TGTGCCAGCAGCTTAGAGTCGACAGGTACCTACGAGCAGTACTTC
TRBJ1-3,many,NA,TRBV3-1,CASSQETVSGNTIYF,TGTGCCAGCAGCCAAGAAACGGTATCCGGAAACACCATATATTTT
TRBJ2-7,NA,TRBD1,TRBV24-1,CATSDRQGRNEQYF,TGTGCCACCAGTGACCGACAGGGCCGCAACGAGCAGTACTTC
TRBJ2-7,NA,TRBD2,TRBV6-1,CSSRSSGSVSYEQYF,TGTTCCAGCAGGTCGAGCGGGAGTGTTTCCTACGAGCAGTACTTC
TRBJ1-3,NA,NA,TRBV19,CASIPSPGFGNTIYF,TGTGCCAGTATCCCCAGTCCGGGTTTTGGAAACACCATATATTTT
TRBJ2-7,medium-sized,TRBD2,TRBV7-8,CASSPYQCLGLAETEQYF,TGTGCCAGCAGCCCATATCAATGCCTGGGACTAGCGGAGACGGAGCAGTACTTC
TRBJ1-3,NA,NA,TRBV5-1,CASSLSRGNTIYF,TGCGCCAGCAGCTTGAGCAGGGGTAACACCATATATTTT
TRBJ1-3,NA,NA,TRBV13,CASSFIFSGNTIYF,TGTGCCAGCAGTTTTATTTTTTCTGGAAACACCATATATTTT
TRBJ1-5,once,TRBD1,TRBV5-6,CASRGQGAGNQPQHF,TGTGCCAGCAGAGGACAGGGGGCTGGCAATCAGCCCCAGCATTTT
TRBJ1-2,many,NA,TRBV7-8,CASSLALSYGYTF,TGTGCCAGCAGCTTAGCGCTAAGCTATGGCTACACCTTC
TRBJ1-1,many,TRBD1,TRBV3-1,CASSPRDRGTEAFF,TGTGCCAGCAGCCCCAGGGACAGGGGCACTGAAGCTTTCTTT
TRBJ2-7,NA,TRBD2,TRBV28,CASSLPTSASYEQYF,TGTGCCAGCAGTTTACCGACTAGCGCTTCCTACGAGCAGTACTTC
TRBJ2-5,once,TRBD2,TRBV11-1,CSSGSREGIGDTQYF,TGTTCCAGCGGCTCCAGGGAGGGGATAGGGGATACCCAGTACTTC
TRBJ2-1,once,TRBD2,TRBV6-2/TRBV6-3,CVSSGLPGLGVAVQFF,TGTGTCAGCAGTGGCCTACCGGGACTAGGGGTAGCGGTGCAGTTCTTC
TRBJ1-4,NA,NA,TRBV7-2,CASSLEMSGPLSHEKLFF,TGTGCCAGCAGCTTAGAGATGTCGGGCCCCCTATCCCACGAAAAACTGTTTTTT
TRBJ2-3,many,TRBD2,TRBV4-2,CASSQEVTSGAGDTQYF,TGTGCCAGCAGCCAAGAGGTAACTAGCGGGGCCGGGGATACGCAGTATTTT
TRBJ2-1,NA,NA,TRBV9,CASSVAGINEQFF,TGTGCCAGCAGCGTAGCCGGAATCAATGAGCAGTTCTTC
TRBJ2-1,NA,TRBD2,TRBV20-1,CSARALYVAAGGSGYEQFF,TGCAGTGCTAGGGCGCTATATGTTGCGGCGGGAGGCTCGGGCTATGAGCAGTTCTTC
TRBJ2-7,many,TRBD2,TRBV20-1,CSARGTSGSGGNYEQYF,TGCAGTGCTAGGGGGACTAGCGGGAGCGGCGGTAACTACGAGCAGTACTTC
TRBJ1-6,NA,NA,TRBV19,CASSLAGDNSPLHF,TGTGCCAGTAGTTTAGCAGGGGATAATTCACCCCTCCACTTT
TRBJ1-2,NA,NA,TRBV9,CASSVGRWDGDYGYTF,TGTGCCAGCAGCGTCGGAAGATGGGACGGGGACTATGGCTACACCTTC
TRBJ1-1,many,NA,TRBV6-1,CASSNPGQLNTEAFF,TGTGCCAGCAGTAACCCGGGACAACTTAACACTGAAGCTTTCTTT
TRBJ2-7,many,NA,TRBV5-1,CASSPGQGFAYEQYF,TGCGCCAGCAGCCCGGGGCAGGGGTTCGCCTACGAGCAGTACTTC
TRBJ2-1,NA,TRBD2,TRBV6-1,CASSIGASGNNEQFF,TGTGCCAGCAGTATCGGAGCTAGCGGCAACAATGAGCAGTTCTTC
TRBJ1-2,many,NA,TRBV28,CASSSPAGETYGYTF,TGTGCCAGCAGTTCCCCCGCCGGAGAAACTTATGGCTACACCTTC
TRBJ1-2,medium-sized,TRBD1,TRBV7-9,CASSLSGTGVNYGYTF,TGTGCCAGCAGCTTATCCGGGACAGGAGTAAACTATGGCTACACCTTC
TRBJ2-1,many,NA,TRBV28,CAIRGPQGIGSEQFF,TGTGCCATTCGGGGCCCTCAGGGGATAGGGAGTGAGCAGTTCTTC
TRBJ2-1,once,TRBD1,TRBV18,CASSPPRQGAKQFF,TGTGCCAGCTCACCCCCGAGGCAGGGGGCAAAGCAGTTCTTC
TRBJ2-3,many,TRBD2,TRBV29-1,CSVNGGTLGTDTQYF,TGCAGCGTTAACGGGGGGACCCTGGGCACAGATACGCAGTATTTT
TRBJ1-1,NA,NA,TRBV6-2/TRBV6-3,CAISIGWRNTEAFF,TGTGCCATCTCGATCGGGTGGCGGAACACTGAAGCTTTCTTT
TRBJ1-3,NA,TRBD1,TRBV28,CASSLDRGAGNTIYF,TGTGCCAGCAGCCTCGACAGGGGAGCGGGAAACACCATATATTTT
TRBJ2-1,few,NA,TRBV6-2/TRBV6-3,CASSEFLGSSSYNEQFF,TGTGCCAGCAGTGAATTCTTAGGCTCCAGCTCCTACAATGAGCAGTTCTTC